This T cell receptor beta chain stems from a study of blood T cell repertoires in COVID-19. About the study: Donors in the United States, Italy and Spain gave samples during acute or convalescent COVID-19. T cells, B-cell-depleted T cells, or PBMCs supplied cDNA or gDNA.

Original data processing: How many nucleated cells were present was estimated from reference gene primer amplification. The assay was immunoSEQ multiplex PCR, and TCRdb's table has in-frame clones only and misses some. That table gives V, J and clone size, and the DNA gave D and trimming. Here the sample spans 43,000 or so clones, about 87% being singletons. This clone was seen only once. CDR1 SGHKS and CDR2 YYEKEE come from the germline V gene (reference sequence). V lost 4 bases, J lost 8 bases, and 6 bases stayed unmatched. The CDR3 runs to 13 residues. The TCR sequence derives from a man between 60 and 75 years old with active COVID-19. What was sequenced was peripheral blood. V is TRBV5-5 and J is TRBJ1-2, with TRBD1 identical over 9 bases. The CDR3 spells CASSRDRVDGYTF. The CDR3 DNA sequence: TGTGCCAGCAGCAGGGACAGGGTTGACGGCTACACCTTC. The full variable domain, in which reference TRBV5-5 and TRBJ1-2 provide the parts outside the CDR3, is DAGVTQSPTHLIKTRGQQVTLRCSPISGHKSVSWYQQVLGQGPQFIFQYYEKEERGRGNFPDRFSARQFPNYSSELNVNALLLGDSALYLCASSRDRVDGYTFGSGTRLTVV.